This is a list of T cell receptor beta chains from one sample in a study of metastatic and nonmetastatic thyroid tumors. From the PCR reads, TCRdb re-called clones with MiXCR. The sample has 33,000 or so clones; about 21% are singletons. The sample taken for sequencing was blood. These receptor sequences come from a female donor with papillary thyroid cancer or a benign thyroid nodule (not recorded which). Some clones in this sample may be carry-over from other donors' samples. Each CDR3 is given without its conserved first and last residue. Fields, in order: V gene, J gene, clone size, CDR3 protein. Some rows have no size entry. The others give once, few or many, or a class for an expanded clone.

V gene: TRBV6-2/TRBV6-3
J gene: TRBJ1-5
clone size: many
CDR3 protein: ASSYSTIQEPWQPQH

V gene: TRBV6-2/TRBV6-3
J gene: TRBJ1-5
clone size: many
CDR3 protein: ASSPGVAQPQH

V gene: TRBV10-3
J gene: TRBJ1-3
clone size: NA
CDR3 protein: AITRTGAGNTIY

V gene: TRBV20-1
J gene: TRBJ1-2
clone size: many
CDR3 protein: GGRDPNYGYT

V gene: TRBV20-1
J gene: TRBJ1-2
clone size: medium-sized
CDR3 protein: SARTGRPNYGYT

V gene: TRBV27
J gene: TRBJ2-7
clone size: many
CDR3 protein: ASGSSYEQY

V gene: TRBV7-9
J gene: TRBJ1-1
clone size: many
CDR3 protein: ASSLAGTEAF

V gene: TRBV28
J gene: TRBJ1-2
clone size: few
CDR3 protein: ASSPWTGHYGYT

V gene: TRBV5-1
J gene: TRBJ2-1
clone size: NA
CDR3 protein: ASSLEGDSSYNEQF

V gene: TRBV3-1
J gene: TRBJ1-2
clone size: many
CDR3 protein: ASSRDNGGGYT

V gene: TRBV20-1
J gene: TRBJ2-3
clone size: many
CDR3 protein: SAGSSGGFTQY

V gene: TRBV25-1
J gene: TRBJ1-6
clone size: few
CDR3 protein: ASKEGGGWYNSPLH

V gene: TRBV27
J gene: TRBJ2-1
clone size: medium-sized
CDR3 protein: ASSLYHEQF

V gene: TRBV19
J gene: TRBJ1-1
clone size: many
CDR3 protein: ASSMQGTEAF

V gene: TRBV6-5
J gene: TRBJ2-7
clone size: NA
CDR3 protein: ASSYSNGTAKYEQY

V gene: TRBV19
J gene: TRBJ2-1
clone size: few
CDR3 protein: ASAYYNEQF

V gene: TRBV7-6
J gene: TRBJ1-4
clone size: many
CDR3 protein: ASSQWADDEKLF

V gene: TRBV19
J gene: TRBJ2-2
clone size: NA
CDR3 protein: ASSIIRGPNTGELF

V gene: TRBV6-1
J gene: TRBJ1-5
clone size: few
CDR3 protein: ASNLEGDQPQH

V gene: TRBV9
J gene: TRBJ2-3
clone size: many
CDR3 protein: ASSVGSGGTDTQY

V gene: TRBV20-1
J gene: TRBJ1-1
clone size: many
CDR3 protein: SAVRLWDTEAF

V gene: TRBV3-1
J gene: TRBJ2-1
clone size: NA
CDR3 protein: ASSRRDEQF

V gene: TRBV11-3
J gene: TRBJ2-7
clone size: many
CDR3 protein: ASRRTSGGASSYEQY

V gene: TRBV12-3/TRBV12-4
J gene: TRBJ2-7
clone size: NA
CDR3 protein: ASRPSGGRGEQY

V gene: TRBV7-2
J gene: TRBJ1-1
clone size: NA
CDR3 protein: ASSRDRGDTEAF

V gene: TRBV5-4
J gene: TRBJ1-4
clone size: few
CDR3 protein: ASSQDRAREEKLF

V gene: TRBV29-1
J gene: TRBJ1-5
clone size: NA
CDR3 protein: SVAGTENQPQH

V gene: TRBV10-3
J gene: TRBJ1-5
clone size: many
CDR3 protein: AIRSENQPQH

V gene: TRBV6-2/TRBV6-3
J gene: TRBJ2-1
clone size: NA
CDR3 protein: ASSRGGGSAYNEQF

V gene: TRBV6-1
J gene: TRBJ2-1
clone size: few
CDR3 protein: ASSQTGGNEQF

V gene: TRBV4-1
J gene: TRBJ2-2
clone size: many
CDR3 protein: ASSQQQVNTGELF

V gene: TRBV5-1
J gene: TRBJ2-1
clone size: once
CDR3 protein: ASSLIAGGGYNEQF

V gene: TRBV10-3
J gene: TRBJ1-3
clone size: many
CDR3 protein: ACGRGPGNTIY

V gene: TRBV7-9
J gene: TRBJ2-7
clone size: NA
CDR3 protein: ASSREGGHNEQY

V gene: TRBV5-5
J gene: TRBJ1-1
clone size: many
CDR3 protein: ASSFTGGPTEAF

V gene: TRBV7-2
J gene: TRBJ2-7
clone size: NA
CDR3 protein: ASSLAGGDEQY

V gene: TRBV20-1
J gene: TRBJ1-3
clone size: medium-sized
CDR3 protein: SAPQGAGNTIY

V gene: TRBV6-2/TRBV6-3
J gene: TRBJ1-5
clone size: many
CDR3 protein: ASSYSRDQPQH

V gene: TRBV18
J gene: TRBJ1-2
clone size: NA
CDR3 protein: ASSPSTGALNGYT

V gene: TRBV7-2
J gene: TRBJ2-7
clone size: NA
CDR3 protein: ASSSSSRSSYEQY

V gene: TRBV18
J gene: TRBJ2-7
clone size: many
CDR3 protein: ASSPVAAPTYEQY

V gene: TRBV7-3
J gene: TRBJ2-3
clone size: NA
CDR3 protein: ASSPRAGAGDTQY

V gene: TRBV4-1
J gene: TRBJ2-7
clone size: NA
CDR3 protein: ASSQSTPEAAGRSEQY

V gene: TRBV29-1
J gene: TRBJ2-2
clone size: many
CDR3 protein: SVDRDNTGELF

V gene: TRBV12-3/TRBV12-4
J gene: TRBJ1-1
clone size: many
CDR3 protein: ASSFGRSSY

V gene: TRBV27
J gene: TRBJ2-2
clone size: many
CDR3 protein: ASTHSMSGELF

V gene: TRBV5-1
J gene: TRBJ2-2
clone size: many
CDR3 protein: ASSQDRVNGELF

V gene: TRBV11-2
J gene: TRBJ2-1
clone size: NA
CDR3 protein: ASSTGTGTYNEQF

V gene: TRBV6-2/TRBV6-3
J gene: TRBJ1-5
clone size: medium-sized
CDR3 protein: ASTPIPRGRGQPQH

V gene: TRBV27
J gene: TRBJ2-7
clone size: NA
CDR3 protein: ASSHFPGAGEQY

V gene: TRBV6-1
J gene: TRBJ2-3
clone size: NA
CDR3 protein: ASRDPGTPTDTQY

V gene: TRBV11-2
J gene: TRBJ2-3
clone size: few
CDR3 protein: ASSPRSGGGDTQY

V gene: TRBV4-3
J gene: TRBJ2-5
clone size: many
CDR3 protein: ASSQTGRETQY

V gene: TRBV6-2/TRBV6-3
J gene: TRBJ2-1
clone size: few
CDR3 protein: ATGDSSAEINEQF

V gene: TRBV6-2/TRBV6-3
J gene: TRBJ1-1
clone size: NA
CDR3 protein: ASSSLEDTEAF